One and the same sample provided the 31 T cell receptor beta chains below, sequenced in a study of cytomegalovirus exposure and HLA in healthy donors. Vbeta (60) and Jbeta (13) primers were used in the PCR. The protocol was immunoSEQ multiplex PCR, while the TCRdb copy is restricted to in-frame clones and leaves out a portion. The sample has under 150,000 clones, about 75% seen once. The specimen sequenced was PBMCs. Receptors originate from a woman between 35 and 50 years old in good health and CMV-seronegative.

This clone was picked up one time. The rearrangement uses TRBV9 and TRBJ1-1, with TRBD1 matching 8 bases. The ends lost 0 bases at V and 3 bases at J; junction bases unmatched: 4. The CDR3 is 15 residues long. CDR1 and CDR2 from the germline V gene are SGDLS and YYNGEE. CDR3 loop: CASSVVDREYTEAFF. CDR3 bases: TGTGCCAGCAGCGTAGTGGACAGGGAGTACACTGAAGCTTTCTTT.

The chain carries TRBV2 and TRBJ2-3; tentatively, D is TRBD2 (5 bases). This CDR3 region has 14 residues. V shed 4 bases and J shed 5 bases, with 13 bases lying between them. The germline gives CDR1 SNHLY, CDR2 FYNNEI. CDR3 protein: CASSVAHRGDTQYF. The CDR3 nucleotides are TGTGCCAGCAGTGTGGCCCATCGGGGAGATACGCAGTATTTT.

V and J are TRBV29-1 and TRBJ1-6; tentatively, D is TRBD1 (6 bases). Deletions cut 7 bases from V and 7 bases from J, with 11 bases between. This CDR3 has 12 residues. In germline, CDR1 is SQVTM, CDR2 ANQGSEA. The CDR3 loop is CSARQGNSPLHF. Here the CDR3 DNA reads TGCAGCGCGCGTCAGGGGAATTCACCCCTCCACTTT.

This clone was observed a handful of times. The rearrangement joins TRBV4-1 to TRBJ1-1; D remains unclear. Trimming shortened V by 4 bases and J by 1 base, and 19 bases separated the two germline ends. This CDR3 contains 17 residues. The germline gives CDR1 MGHRA, CDR2 YSYEKL. For the CDR3, the DNA is TGCGCCAGCAGCCCTAAGGGCCTAAGGGAGGGGAACACTGAAGCTTTCTTT. It translates to CASSPKGLREGNTEAFF.

The CDR3 here is CAARKDRSHNSPLHF. The CDR3 DNA reads TGTGCCGCCAGGAAAGACAGGTCCCATAATTCACCCCTCCACTTT. This chain joins TRBV2 and TRBJ1-6; TRBD1 might be the D (6 bases). The germline V and J ends were trimmed by 11 bases and 5 bases, with 19 bases remaining between them. The CDR3 totals 15 residues. In germline, CDR1 is SNHLY, CDR2 FYNNEI.

V is TRBV10-3 and J is TRBJ2-7, with 12 bases that match TRBD2. V was pared by 0 bases and J by 0 bases, with 12 bases of the junction left unmatched. CDR3 size: 20 residues. Looked up from germline, CDR1 is ENHRY and CDR2 is SYGVKD. In DNA form, the CDR3 reads TGTGCCATCAGTGAGTCAGTAGTACTAGCGGGGGGACGCAGCTCCTACGAGCAGTACTTC. Residues: CAISESVVLAGGRSSYEQYF.

V is TRBV18 and J is TRBJ2-3; 7 bases line up with TRBD1. This CDR3 is 15 amino acids long. V lost 5 bases, J lost 2 bases, and 7 bases stayed unmatched. Germline V gene data show CDR1 as KGHSH and CDR2 as LQKENI. In nucleotides, the CDR3 is TGTGCCAGCTCATACAGGGGTTTCCCCACAGATACGCAGTATTTT. Translating gives CASSYRGFPTDTQYF.

This chain's CDR3 is CASSSSAGTNYGYTF. CDR3 DNA sequence: TGTGCCAGCAGCTCCTCCGCGGGGACCAACTATGGCTACACCTTC. The rearrangement links TRBV7-6 to TRBJ1-2; D may be TRBD1 (5 bases). Germline lookup yields CDR1 SGHVS and CDR2 FNYEAQ. The CDR3 runs to 15 residues. Trimming removed 4 bases at V and 2 bases at J, with 14 bases between.

The chain has TRBV7-6 and TRBJ2-1, with a possible D match to TRBD1 (5 bases). This CDR3 has 14 residues. Germline CDR1 and CDR2: SGHVS and FNYEAQ. V was trimmed by 2 bases and J by 6 bases, leaving 11 bases between them. The CDR3 region is CASSLRPTVNEQFF. The CDR3 DNA follows: TGTGCCAGCAGCTTAAGGCCGACAGTCAATGAGCAGTTCTTC.

The table lists this clone with a few counts. The CDR3 protein is CASSEGGGSQPQHF. CDR3 in DNA: TGTGCCAGCAGTGAAGGGGGCGGGAGTCAGCCCCAGCATTTT. The V and J genes are TRBV6-1 and TRBJ1-5; tentatively, D is TRBD1 (5 bases). V was clipped by 1 base and J by 6 bases, with 10 bases between them. The CDR3 consists of 14 residues. Germline CDR1 and CDR2: MNHNS and SASEGT.

The rearrangement uses TRBV7-6 and TRBJ2-3; the match to TRBD2 covers 9 bases. The CDR3 contains 18 residues. Per the germline V gene, CDR1 is SGHVS and CDR2 is FNYEAQ. The junction had 8 bases not matched to a gene; V was cut back by 1 base and J by 0 bases. The DNA for the CDR3 is TGTGCCAGCAGCTTAGAGGCTAGCGGGACGTATAGCACAGATACGCAGTATTTT. Protein product: CASSLEASGTYSTDTQYF.

The chain is built from TRBV7-9 and TRBJ1-1, with D possibly being TRBD1 (5 bases). From germline, CDR1 is SEHNR and CDR2 FQNEAQ (reference sequence). This CDR3 contains 14 residues. Trimming removed 8 bases from V and 1 base from J, with 14 bases in between. The DNA of the CDR3 is TGTGCCAGCGGCCACAGGACACCGAACACTGAAGCTTTCTTT. Amino acid sequence: CASGHRTPNTEAFF.

The chain uses TRBV6-5 and TRBJ1-3; D is perhaps TRBD1 (5 bases). The V gene's germline CDR1 is MNHEY and CDR2 SVGAGI. The V and J ends lost 0 bases and 4 bases respectively, with 10 bases between them. The length of the CDR3 is 15 residues. The DNA for the CDR3 is TGTGCCAGCAGTTACTCGACGGGGGTCGGAAACACCATATATTTT. Its translation is CASSYSTGVGNTIYF.

The gene calls are TRBV5-6 and TRBJ1-5; 7 bases agree with TRBD1. V lost 4 bases to trimming and J lost 0 bases; unmatched junction nucleotides: 10. The CDR3 consists of 17 residues. Per the germline V gene, CDR1 is SGHDT and CDR2 is YYEEEE. CDR3 region: CASSLPGQRISNQPQHF. The CDR3 region has the DNA TGTGCCAGCAGCCTTCCGGGACAGCGAATTAGCAATCAGCCCCAGCATTTT.

The chain uses TRBV7-6 and TRBJ2-7, with no clear D. Looked up from germline, CDR1 is SGHVS and CDR2 is FNYEAQ. This CDR3 region has 15 residues. V was pared by 2 bases and J by 6 bases, with 17 bases between. In nucleotides, the CDR3 is TGTGCCAGCAGCTTAAACCAGGAAGCCCCAGGCGAGCAGTACTTC. Translated: CASSLNQEAPGEQYF.

V is TRBV7-2 and J is TRBJ2-7; D gene unclear. Trimming cost V 1 base and J 2 bases, with 15 bases left between them. The CDR3 extends over 16 amino acids. The germline gives CDR1 SGHTA, CDR2 FQGNSA. The CDR3 nucleotides are TGTGCCAGCAGCTTAGTGGTCTCAGCCGCGGCCTACGAGCAGTACTTC. The encoded protein is CASSLVVSAAAYEQYF.

The chain recombines TRBV28 with TRBJ2-2; no reliable D call. With 8 bases removed from V and 0 bases from J, the gap between germline ends came to 10 bases. The CDR3 contains 14 residues. Germline CDR1 is MDHEN and CDR2 is SYDVKM. CDR3 DNA: TGTGCCAGCTGGTCCAGGTCGAACACCGGGGAGCTGTTTTTT. Translation: CASWSRSNTGELFF.

This chain uses TRBV4-3 with TRBJ1-2; 8 bases fit TRBD1. Germline assignment: CDR1 LGHNA and CDR2 YSLEER. The CDR3 covers 14 residues. The J segment lost 8 bases and the V segment lost 0 bases, leaving 5 bases of the junction unmatched. CDR3 in DNA: TGCGCCAGCAGCCAAGAACAGGGGGGTAGCGGCTACACCTTC. It codes for CASSQEQGGSGYTF.

The CDR3 here is CASSLEDREKLFF. The CDR3 nucleotides read TGTGCCAGCAGTTTAGAGGACAGGGAAAAACTGTTTTTT. The chain recombines TRBV28 with TRBJ1-4, with 7 bases fitting TRBD1. Germline CDR1 is MDHEN and CDR2 is SYDVKM. The CDR3 has 13 amino acids. V shed 2 bases and J 8 bases; nucleotides not matched to a gene: 2.

Concerning this clone: This same CDR3 is encoded by further DNA sequences in the sample. J is TRBJ1-2 and V is TRBV30; D not certain. Germline CDR1 and CDR2: GTSNPN and SVGIG (reference sequence). Trimming cost V 4 bases and J 2 bases, with 8 bases left between them. CDR3 length equals 12 residues. The CDR3 here is CAWIRGNYGYTF. CDR3 DNA: TGTGCCTGGATTAGAGGGAACTATGGCTACACCTTC.

The CDR3 DNA is TGTGCCAGCACACGGGGATCGTTCACCTACGAGCAGTACTTC. Translating it yields CASTRGSFTYEQYF. The chain joins TRBV6-5 to TRBJ2-7; D possibly corresponds to TRBD2 (5 bases). There are 14 residues in the CDR3. V lost 7 bases, J lost 2 bases, and 15 bases lay in between. Germline CDR1 is MNHEY and CDR2 is SVGAGI.

The rearrangement links TRBV6-1 to TRBJ1-1; D call uncertain. The CDR3 has 10 residues. Trimming took 7 bases from V and 11 from J, leaving 11 bases between them. Per the germline V gene, CDR1 is MNHNS and CDR2 is SASEGT. DNA of the CDR3: TGTGCCAGCAACGCTCGGGAGGCTTTCTTT. Its protein product is CASNAREAFF.

The J gene is TRBJ2-2, the V gene TRBV18; 8 bases are a match to TRBD1. This CDR3 region has 16 residues. Per the germline V gene, CDR1 is KGHSH and CDR2 is LQKENI. The junction had 4 bases not matched to a gene; V was cut back by 2 bases and J by 2 bases. The CDR3 region has the DNA TGTGCCAGCTCACCAGGGACAGGCCGAAACACCGGGGAGCTGTTTTTT. Its protein product is CASSPGTGRNTGELFF.

CDR3 in DNA: TGTGCCATCAGTCAGGTACCGAACTATGGCTACACCTTC. It codes for CAISQVPNYGYTF. This chain connects TRBV10-3 to TRBJ1-2; D remains unclear. V lost 5 bases and J 2 bases, leaving 9 bases between the germline ends. Germline CDR1 is ENHRY and CDR2 is SYGVKD. The CDR3 has 13 residues.

DNA for the CDR3: TGTGCCAGCAGTCTACGGGTGACAGGGCTGGACACTGAAGCTTTCTTT. Amino acids: CASSLRVTGLDTEAFF. The chain carries TRBV27 and TRBJ1-1, with TRBD1 matching 7 bases. Unmatched junction bases numbered 12, after V lost 5 bases and J lost 3 bases. CDR1 MNHEY and CDR2 SMNVEV come from the germline V gene (reference sequence). The CDR3 has 16 residues.

The chain carries TRBV2 and TRBJ2-1; 8 bases agree with TRBD2. Unmatched junction bases numbered 4, after V lost 5 bases and J lost 4 bases. The CDR3 consists of 14 residues. CDR1 and CDR2 from the germline V gene are SNHLY and FYNNEI. CDR3 nucleotide sequence: TGTGCCAGCAGTCGCGGGGGGAATTACAATGAGCAGTTCTTC. Translating it yields CASSRGGNYNEQFF.

In DNA form, the CDR3 reads TGTGCCAGCGTTCGGGACAGGATCTCCTACGAGCAGTACTTC. Translated: CASVRDRISYEQYF. The chain uses TRBV7-9 and TRBJ2-7, with 8 bases lining up with TRBD1. Germline values: CDR1 SEHNR, CDR2 FQNEAQ (reference sequence). The CDR3 spans 14 residues. Germline trimming cut 8 bases from V and 0 bases from J; bases unmatched to any gene: 6.

The chain couples TRBV6-1 to TRBJ2-7, with TRBD1 matching 9 bases. Per germline, CDR1 MNHNS and CDR2 SASEGT. V lost 3 bases, J lost 6 bases, and 9 bases stayed unmatched. The CDR3 spans 15 residues. The CDR3 loop is CASSDKTGGWFEQYF. CDR3 DNA: TGTGCCAGCAGTGATAAGACAGGGGGTTGGTTCGAGCAGTACTTC.

The CDR3 loop reads CASSQTDSYEQYF. CDR3 in DNA: TGTGCCAGCAGCCAAACGGACAGCTACGAGCAGTACTTC. V is TRBV7-8 and J is TRBJ2-7, with D possibly TRBD1 on 6 matching bases. V gave up 5 bases and J gave up 3 bases, with 11 bases separating them. Germline values: CDR1 SGHVS, CDR2 FQNEAQ. The CDR3 consists of 13 residues.

This clone appeared once. The V and J genes are TRBV29-1 and TRBJ1-1, with D perhaps matching TRBD1 (5 bases). CDR3 size: 14 residues. CDR1 is SQVTM, CDR2 ANQGSEA, per germline. V shed 6 bases and J shed 0 bases, with 14 bases lying between them. DNA for the CDR3: TGCAGCGTCCGGGGGGGGGAGGTGAACACTGAAGCTTTCTTT. Amino acids: CSVRGGEVNTEAFF.

In nucleotides, the CDR3 is TGTGCCAGCAGTTACCTGCCTACCTACGAGCAGTACTTC. It encodes CASSYLPTYEQYF. The chain carries TRBV6-5 and TRBJ2-7; D gene ambiguous. The CDR3 runs 13 residues. The V end lost 2 bases, the J end lost 2 bases, and 7 bases lay between the germline ends. Looked up from germline, CDR1 is MNHEY and CDR2 is SVGAGI.